The clone carrying this T cell receptor delta chain was seen a few times. Its specificity is unknown. The TCRdb protein, from a much larger clone, departs from this DNA's translation at residue 19, likely by read error; the protein shown derives from the DNA. TCRdb reanalysed the multiplex PCR reads via CATT. This sample has roughly 90,000 delta-chain clones; roughly 0.98% occur once, and the top ten carry around 9.6%. This sample is part of a study of γδ T cells in repeated Plasmodium falciparum infection. Findings and limits, study-wide: Vgamma9/Vdelta2+ repertoires stayed stably polyclonal over time and infection.

Vgamma9/Vdelta2+ and Vdelta2-negative gammadelta T cells were flow-sorted from PBMC for bulk sequencing. CDR1 and CDR2 from the germline V gene are GEAIGNYY and EKD. There are 22 residues in the CDR3. The chain uses TRDV2 and TRDJ1; a weak D match, TRDD3 (6 bases). TCRdb supplies no J gene; here it was assigned by aligning the nucleotide sequence to germline. This sequence was found in a pool of human donors (malaria-infected and uninfected, not separated). Material: gamma-delta T cells from blood. The CDR3, as DNA: TGTGCCTGTGACACTTTAAGGGATGGGGGGACCAATACAGGGGACTACACCGATAGACTCATCTTT. Its protein is CACDTLRDGGTNTGDYTDRLIF.